Below are 8 T cell receptor beta chains sequenced from a single sample in a study of blood T cell repertoires in COVID-19. Generated by immunoSEQ multiplex PCR, the TCRdb table keeps only in-frame clones and is missing some. The sample carries 450,000 to 500,000 clones, 75% to 90% recorded once. Sequenced material: peripheral blood. Source of these receptors: a human donor in a cohort sampled during active COVID-19.

The rearrangement links TRBV30 to TRBJ1-1, with a weak D call TRBD1 (5 bases). Trimming shortened V by 0 bases and J by 0 bases, and 11 bases separated the two germline ends. This CDR3 is 15 amino acids long. Germline CDR1 GTSNPN, CDR2 SVGIG (reference sequence). The CDR3 sequence: CAWSVRRGLNTEAFF. CDR3 coding DNA: TGTGCCTGGAGTGTACGGAGGGGCTTGAACACTGAAGCTTTCTTT. The whole variable domain, remainder taken from reference TRBV30 and TRBJ1-1, is SQTIHQWPATLVQPVGSPLSLECTVEGTSNPNLYWYRQAAGRGLQLLFYSVGIGQISSEVPQNLSASRPQDRQFILSSKKLLLSDSGFYLCAWSVRRGLNTEAFFGQGTRLTVV.

This clone occurred a few times. V gene TRBV4-2 combines with J gene TRBJ2-4, with 10 nucleotides matching TRBD2. Germline V gene data show CDR1 as LGHNA and CDR2 as YNFKEQ. V lost 0 bases and J lost 0; bases outside the gene matches: 8. CDR3 length: 19 residues. For the CDR3, the DNA is TGTGCCAGCAGCCAAGAGGCACTAGCGGGACCCTTAGCCAAAAACATTCAGTACTTC. It is translated as CASSQEALAGPLAKNIQYF.

This chain joins TRBV7-2 and TRBJ2-1, with 13 bases identical to TRBD2. Germline V CDR1 and CDR2: SGHTA, FQGNSA. The length of the CDR3 is 16 residues. V dropped 4 bases and J dropped 7; count of bases not matched to a gene: 7. The CDR3 DNA sequence: TGTGCCAGCAGCTGGTGGTCGACTAGCGGGAGGAATGAGCAGTTCTTC. It translates to CASSWWSTSGRNEQFF.

In its sample, this clone was seen once. The chain has TRBV5-6 and TRBJ2-1; no reliable D call. The ends were cut back, 0 bases at V and 6 bases at J, with 13 bases in the middle. The germline gives CDR1 SGHDT, CDR2 YYEEEE. The CDR3 spans 15 residues. CDR3 in amino acids: CASSLVPSRSNEQFF. CDR3 nucleotides: TGTGCCAGCAGCTTGGTTCCTAGTCGGTCCAATGAGCAGTTCTTC.

Comments on this clone: Other DNA sequences in this sample translate to the same CDR3. This chain's CDR3 is CASSIDRLYGYTF. The CDR3 bases are TGTGCCAGTAGTATCGACAGGCTATATGGCTACACCTTC. The chain combines TRBV19 with TRBJ1-2, with TRBD1 as a possible D gene (6 bases). The germline gives CDR1 LNHDA, CDR2 SQIVND (reference sequence). The length of the CDR3 is 13 residues. The V and J ends lost 3 bases and 5 bases respectively, with 10 bases between them.

Only a few counts were recorded for this clone. This rearrangement joins TRBV3-1 (or the pseudogene TRBV3-2) to TRBJ2-3; TRBD2 matches 7 bases. CDR1 LGHDT and CDR2 YNNKEL come from the germline V gene (reference sequence). V lost 4 bases and J lost 6; bases outside the gene matches: 16. This CDR3 spans 17 amino acids. CDR3: CASSLGTNYLAGDTQYF. The DNA for the CDR3 is TGTGCCAGCAGCCTCGGGACTAACTATTTAGCAGGGGATACGCAGTATTTT.

About this clone itself: This sample also contains other DNA sequences that code for the same CDR3. The V gene is TRBV9, the J gene TRBJ2-7; 9 bases map to TRBD2. Trimming removed 0 bases from V and 0 bases from J; junction bases left unmatched: 1. CDR3 length: 15 amino acids. Germline V gene data show CDR1 as SGDLS and CDR2 as YYNGEE. CDR3 region: CASSVGLADSYEQYF. The CDR3 DNA reads TGTGCCAGCAGCGTAGGACTAGCGGACTCCTACGAGCAGTACTTC.

This clone was seen only a few times. Mismatch with germline at one junction end may stem from a read error. The rearrangement links TRBV19 to TRBJ2-1; 10 bases are shared with TRBD1. This CDR3 contains 14 residues. Germline CDR1 and CDR2: LNHDA and SQIVND (reference sequence). The CDR3 DNA follows: TGTGCCAGTAGTAATAGAGGGGGGACAGGGGTACATCTCTTC. This encodes CASSNRGGTGVHLF.